Below are 29 T cell receptor beta chains sequenced from a single sample in a study of blood T cell repertoires in COVID-19. The repertoire was sequenced with immunoSEQ multiplex PCR; TCRdb's copy has only in-frame clones and lacks some. The sample consists of about 200,000 clones, more than 75% of them appearing once. Source material: peripheral blood. The receptors were sampled from a man in his 60s who had recovered from COVID-19.

The gene calls are TRBV7-3 and TRBJ2-5; TRBD2 agrees at 10 bases. CDR3 length: 18 residues. V gave up 3 bases and J gave up 0 bases; unmatched junction bases: 10. Germline V lookup: CDR1 SGHTA, CDR2 FQGTGA. In DNA, the CDR3 is TGTGCCAGCAGCTTTTTTGCTAGCGGGAGTCCGTACCAAGAGACCCAGTACTTC. Translated, it gives CASSFFASGSPYQETQYF.

Turning to this clone: The sample holds other DNA sequences that translate to the same CDR3. This chain uses TRBV5-1 with TRBJ2-3; TRBD2 agrees at 8 bases. J gave up 0 bases and V 1 base, and 1 base lay outside the gene matches. The CDR3 is 15 residues long. CDR1 is SGHRS, CDR2 YFSETQ, per germline. The CDR3 loop is CASSLTSGSTDTQYF. CDR3 coding DNA: TGCGCCAGCAGCTTGACTAGCGGAAGCACAGATACGCAGTATTTT.

Only one count was recorded for this clone. V is TRBV28 and J is TRBJ1-5; possibly TRBD1 for D (5 bases). CDR3 length: 10 amino acids. Trimming shortened V by 10 bases and J by 11 bases, and 12 bases separated the two germline ends. Germline CDR1 and CDR2: MDHEN and SYDVKM. The CDR3 is CATRERAQHF. The CDR3 DNA reads TGTGCCACCAGGGAACGGGCCCAGCATTTT.

The rearrangement uses TRBV2 and TRBJ2-5, with D perhaps matching TRBD1 (6 bases). The CDR3 has 12 amino acids. The germline V and J ends were trimmed by 8 bases and 2 bases, with 9 bases remaining between them. Germline loops: CDR1 SNHLY, CDR2 FYNNEI. The CDR3 sequence is CASEGDQETQYF. CDR3 DNA: TGTGCCAGCGAGGGGGATCAAGAGACCCAGTACTTC.

The rearrangement joins TRBV5-1 to TRBJ2-3; D call uncertain. Germline CDR1 and CDR2: SGHRS and YFSETQ. Trimming took off 1 base at V and 1 base at J, with 19 bases between the two ends. The CDR3 loop spans 18 amino acids. In DNA form, the CDR3 reads TGCGCCAGCAGCTTGTGGAGCCTGTCCCTTGGCGGCACAGATACGCAGTATTTT. Protein: CASSLWSLSLGGTDTQYF.

The chain couples TRBV5-1 to TRBJ2-7; 7 bases match TRBD1. The length of the CDR3 is 16 residues. Per the germline V gene, CDR1 is SGHRS and CDR2 is YFSETQ. The trim removed 0 bases at V and 0 bases at J, leaving 6 bases unmatched. Here the CDR3 DNA reads TGCGCCAGCAGCTTGGGCCCGGGACAGAGCTCCTACGAGCAGTACTTC. Its translation: CASSLGPGQSSYEQYF.

In its sample, this clone was seen once. The chain carries TRBV27 and TRBJ2-3; 15 nucleotides align to TRBD2. V was clipped by 6 bases and J by 7 bases; unmatched bases: 8. This CDR3 comprises 16 residues. The germline V gene has CDR1 MNHEY and CDR2 SMNVEV (reference sequence). DNA of the CDR3: TGTGCCAGCAGGCTCTGGACTAGCGGGGGGGCAAATACGCAGTATTTT. Translation gives CASRLWTSGGANTQYF.

The rearrangement uses TRBV14 and TRBJ2-7; TRBD2 aligns across 10 bases. Looked up from germline, CDR1 is SGHDN and CDR2 is FVKESK. The length of the CDR3 is 16 residues. V trimming: 2 bases; J trimming: 5 bases; junction bases outside the gene matches: 9. CDR3 DNA sequence: TGTGCCAGCAGCCAATTTGGTCTAGCGGGAGACCACGAGCAGTACTTC. Translated: CASSQFGLAGDHEQYF. Filled out from reference TRBV14 and TRBJ2-7, the complete variable domain reads EAGVTQFPSHSVIEKGQTVTLRCDPISGHDNLYWYRRVMGKEIKFLLHFVKESKQDESGMPNNRFLAERTGGTYSTLKVQPAELEDSGVYFCASSQFGLAGDHEQYFGPGTRLTVT.

This rearrangement joins TRBV10-3 to TRBJ1-2; 12 nucleotides align to TRBD1. With 7 bases clipped from V and 8 bases from J, the junction kept 8 bases outside the gene matches. The CDR3 runs 14 residues. CDR1 ENHRY and CDR2 SYGVKD come from the germline V gene. The CDR3 sequence: CAITPGQGAGGYTF. CDR3 coding DNA: TGTGCCATCACCCCGGGACAGGGGGCCGGAGGCTACACCTTC.

CDR3 sequence reads: CASSSGQMQFF. Written as DNA, the CDR3 is TGTGCCAGCAGCTCAGGACAAATGCAGTTCTTC. The chain recombines TRBV11-2 with TRBJ2-1; weak D call: TRBD1 (5 bases). The germline CDR1 and CDR2 sequences are SGHAT and FQNNGV. There are 11 residues in the CDR3. V lost 4 bases and J 12 bases, leaving 10 bases between the germline ends.

This chain connects TRBV18 to TRBJ2-1, with unresolved D. Trimming left V 2 bases short and J 5 bases short, with 13 bases between. The CDR3 length is 15 residues. Per the germline V gene, CDR1 is KGHSH and CDR2 is LQKENI. As DNA, the CDR3 is TGTGCCAGCTCACCAGTGAATGCGGCAAACAATGAGCAGTTCTTC. It translates to CASSPVNAANNEQFF.

The chain couples TRBV30 to TRBJ2-5; D gene uncertain. The CDR3 has 11 amino acids. V was cut by 1 base and J by 3 bases, with 3 bases left in between. Germline V gives CDR1 GTSNPN, CDR2 SVGIG (reference sequence). CDR3 nucleotide sequence: TGTGCCTGGAGTGGTAAAGAGACCCAGTACTTC. Translation gives CAWSGKETQYF. Full variable domain (rest looked up from reference TRBV30 and TRBJ2-5): SQTIHQWPATLVQPVGSPLSLECTVEGTSNPNLYWYRQAAGRGLQLLFYSVGIGQISSEVPQNLSASRPQDRQFILSSKKLLLSDSGFYLCAWSGKETQYFGPGTRLLVL.

This clone was observed a few times. V usage is TRBV28 and J usage is TRBJ1-2, with D perhaps matching TRBD1 (6 bases). This CDR3 spans 16 amino acids. Per the germline V gene, CDR1 is MDHEN and CDR2 is SYDVKM. V was clipped by 6 bases and J by 2 bases, with 19 bases between them. In DNA, the CDR3 is TGTGCCAGCAGCGCACAGGGCCTAGGGTCCAACTATGGCTACACCTTC. The encoded protein is CASSAQGLGSNYGYTF.

The genes are TRBV30 and TRBJ2-1; D is possibly TRBD1 (6 bases). V lost 1 base, J lost 6 bases, and 7 bases lay in between. There are 12 residues in the CDR3. Per germline, CDR1 GTSNPN and CDR2 SVGIG (reference sequence). The CDR3 loop reads CAWSDRVNEQFF. CDR3 DNA sequence: TGTGCCTGGAGTGACAGGGTCAATGAGCAGTTCTTC.

This rearrangement joins TRBV12-3 or TRBV12-4 to TRBJ1-1; a possible D gene is TRBD1 (5 bases). The CDR3 is made up of 13 amino acids. Trimming removed 4 bases from V and 4 bases from J, with 10 bases in between. CDR3: CASSSGWITEAFF. DNA of the CDR3: TGTGCCAGCAGTTCAGGGTGGATCACTGAAGCTTTCTTT.

This clone was observed a handful of times. The chain couples TRBV7-3 to TRBJ1-1, with TRBD1 identical over 7 bases. The CDR3 runs to 14 residues. J lost 2 bases, V lost 6 bases, and 6 bases had no gene match. Per the germline V gene, CDR1 is SGHTA and CDR2 is FQGTGA. This CDR3 reads CASRPRDRNTEAFF. The CDR3 nucleotides are TGTGCCAGCAGACCTAGGGACAGAAACACTGAAGCTTTCTTT.

This chain uses TRBV30 with TRBJ1-1; D remains unclear. The CDR3 length is 13 residues. The V gene lost 2 bases and the J gene lost 1 base, with 8 bases spanning the gap. Germline CDR1 is GTSNPN and CDR2 is SVGIG (reference sequence). In DNA form, the CDR3 reads TGTGCCTGGAGTCGTTCTTGGAACACTGAAGCTTTCTTT. This gives the protein CAWSRSWNTEAFF.

This clone was counted a few times. The chain combines TRBV24-1 with TRBJ2-2; TRBD2 matches at 8 bases. Trimming cost V 3 bases and J 7 bases; bases outside gene matches: 6. The CDR3 consists of 15 residues. Germline CDR1 reads KGHDR; CDR2 reads SFDVKD. The CDR3, as DNA: TGTGCCACCAGTGATAGGACTAGCCCCCACGGGGAGCTGTTTTTT. This codes for CATSDRTSPHGELFF.

This sequence joins TRBV30 and TRBJ1-6; 8 bases map to TRBD1. Losses at the gene ends were 2 bases for V and 10 bases for J; bases not matched to a gene: 10. CDR3 length: 15 residues. The germline V gene has CDR1 GTSNPN and CDR2 SVGIG (reference sequence). The CDR3 is CAWSPTGGIISPLHF. The CDR3 nucleotides read TGTGCCTGGAGTCCCACAGGGGGAATCATATCACCCCTCCACTTT.

This clone was detected many times. DNA for the CDR3: TGTGCCAGCAGCCGACCAACTAGCAAGGGATTAAGCTCCTACAATGAGCAGTTCTTC. Amino acids: CASSRPTSKGLSSYNEQFF. The chain links TRBV5-8 to TRBJ2-1; TRBD2 might be the D (6 bases). V dropped 4 bases and J dropped 0 bases, with 23 bases sitting between them. The CDR3 covers 19 residues. The V gene's germline CDR1 is SGHTS and CDR2 YDEGEE.

This chain connects TRBV24-1 to TRBJ2-5; 9 bases agree with TRBD2. With V trimmed by 3 bases and J by 1 base, 8 bases remained unmatched. The length of the CDR3 is 17 residues. Germline V lookup: CDR1 KGHDR, CDR2 SFDVKD. CDR3 amino acids: CATSDGSSGGLQETQYF. CDR3 DNA sequence: TGTGCCACCAGTGATGGTAGTAGCGGGGGCCTCCAAGAGACCCAGTACTTC.

V and J are TRBV30 and TRBJ2-6; a weak D match, TRBD2 (5 bases). The ends were cut back, 2 bases at V and 6 bases at J, with 14 bases in the middle. The CDR3 covers 15 residues. Germline-derived CDR1 and CDR2 are GTSNPN and SVGIG (reference sequence). The DNA of the CDR3 is TGTGCCTGGAGTCCCCGGGCCGGGATGGCCAACGTCCTGACTTTC. Its translation: CAWSPRAGMANVLTF.

DNA of the CDR3: TGTGCCAGCAGGCCGGTGGTGGGGCAATCGCTCGGGCAGTACTTC. This gives the protein CASRPVVGQSLGQYF. The rearrangement joins TRBV6-5 to TRBJ2-7; D may be TRBD1 (5 bases). CDR1 is MNHEY, CDR2 SVGAGI, per germline. Trimming left V 6 bases short and J 9 bases short, with 24 bases between. The CDR3 totals 15 residues.

This sequence joins TRBV6-5 and TRBJ1-2, with TRBD1 matching 7 bases. CDR3 size: 15 residues. Germline values: CDR1 MNHEY, CDR2 SVGAGI. Trimming removed 8 bases from V and 5 bases from J; junction bases left unmatched: 14. CDR3 nucleotides: TGTGCCAGCGCGCTCGACAGGGCCCCGGGATATGGCTACACCTTC. Its translation is CASALDRAPGYGYTF.

The rearrangement uses TRBV5-4 and TRBJ2-7, with D maybe TRBD2 (5 bases). V was shortened by 4 bases and J by 5 bases, with 13 bases between the two germline ends. The CDR3 loop spans 13 amino acids. The germline CDR1 and CDR2 sequences are SGHNT and YYREEE (reference sequence). The CDR3 reads CASSQVGGDEQYF. CDR3 DNA sequence: TGTGCCAGCAGCCAGGTAGGAGGAGACGAGCAGTACTTC.

The V gene is TRBV2, the J gene TRBJ2-7; TRBD1 is a possible D gene (6 bases). CDR3 length: 15 amino acids. Looked up from germline, CDR1 is SNHLY and CDR2 is FYNNEI. Trimming stripped 1 base from V and 6 bases from J, with 16 bases between. The CDR3 DNA reads as TGTGCCAGCAGTGAAGTCAGGGGTTCTACTGTCGAGCAGTACTTC. As protein: CASSEVRGSTVEQYF.

The V and J genes are TRBV11-3 and TRBJ2-3; a possible D gene is TRBD1 (6 bases). The germline V and J ends were trimmed by 5 bases and 6 bases, with 18 bases remaining between them. This CDR3 is built from 15 residues. The germline CDR1 and CDR2 sequences are SGHNT and YENEEA. DNA of the CDR3: TGTGCCAGCAGCCCGCCCCGGACAGCACATGATACGCAGTATTTT. As protein: CASSPPRTAHDTQYF.

The chain joins TRBV4-1 to TRBJ2-1, with 12 bases aligning to TRBD2. The junction had 11 bases not matched to a gene; V was cut back by 1 base and J by 10 bases. CDR1 MGHRA and CDR2 YSYEKL come from the germline V gene. This CDR3 spans 17 amino acids. The CDR3 DNA reads TGCGCCAGCAGCCAAGTAGCGACTAGCGGGAGTGGAAAGGAGCAGTTCTTC. Translating it yields CASSQVATSGSGKEQFF.

The chain couples TRBV5-1 to TRBJ2-1; possible D gene TRBD1, 5 bases. The length of the CDR3 is 16 residues. Germline V gene sequence: CDR1 SGHRS, CDR2 YFSETQ. The V end lost 0 bases, the J end lost 6 bases, and 16 bases lay between the germline ends. CDR3 coding DNA: TGCGCCAGCAGCTTGGTGGGGCAGGGTTTGGGCAATGAGCAGTTCTTC. It translates to CASSLVGQGLGNEQFF.